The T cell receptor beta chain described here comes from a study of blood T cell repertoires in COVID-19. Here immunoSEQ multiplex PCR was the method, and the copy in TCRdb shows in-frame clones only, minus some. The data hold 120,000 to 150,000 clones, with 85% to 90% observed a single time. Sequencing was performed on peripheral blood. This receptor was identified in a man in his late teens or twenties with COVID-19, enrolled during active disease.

The CDR3 DNA follows: TGTGCCAGCAGCTTTCCGGGAGGTAGCGAGACCCAGTACTTC. It is translated as CASSFPGGSETQYF. The V gene is TRBV7-2, the J gene TRBJ2-5, with 7 bases that match TRBD2. Per the germline V gene, CDR1 is SGHTA and CDR2 is FQGNSA. CDR3 size: 14 residues. J was trimmed by 5 bases and V by 3 bases; bases with no gene match: 6.